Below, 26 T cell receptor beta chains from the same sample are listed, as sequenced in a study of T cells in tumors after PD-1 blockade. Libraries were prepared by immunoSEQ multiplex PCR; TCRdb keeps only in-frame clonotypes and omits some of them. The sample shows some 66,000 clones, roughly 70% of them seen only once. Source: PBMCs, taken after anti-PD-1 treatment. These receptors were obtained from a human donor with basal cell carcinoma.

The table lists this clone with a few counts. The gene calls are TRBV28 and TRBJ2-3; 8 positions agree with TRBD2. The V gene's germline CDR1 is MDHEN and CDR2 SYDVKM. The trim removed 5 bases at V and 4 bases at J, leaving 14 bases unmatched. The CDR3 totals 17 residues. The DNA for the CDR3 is TGTGCCAGCAGTCCCCTCGGGGGGGCCGCACGGGCAGATACGCAGTATTTT. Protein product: CASSPLGGAARADTQYF.

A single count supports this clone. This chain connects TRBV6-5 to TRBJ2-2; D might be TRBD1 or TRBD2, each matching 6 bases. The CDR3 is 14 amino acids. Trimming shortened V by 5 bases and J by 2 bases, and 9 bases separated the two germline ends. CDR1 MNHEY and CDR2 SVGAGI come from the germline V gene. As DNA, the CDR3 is TGTGCCAGCAGTAGGGGGGTCAACACCGGGGAGCTGTTTTTT. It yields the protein CASSRGVNTGELFF.

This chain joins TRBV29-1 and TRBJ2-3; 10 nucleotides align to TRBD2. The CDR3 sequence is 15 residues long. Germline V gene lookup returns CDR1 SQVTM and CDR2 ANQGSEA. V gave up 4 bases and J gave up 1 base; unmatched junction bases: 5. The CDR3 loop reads CSVAQRGGGTDTQYF. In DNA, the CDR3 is TGCAGCGTTGCACAGCGGGGGGGAGGCACAGATACGCAGTATTTT.

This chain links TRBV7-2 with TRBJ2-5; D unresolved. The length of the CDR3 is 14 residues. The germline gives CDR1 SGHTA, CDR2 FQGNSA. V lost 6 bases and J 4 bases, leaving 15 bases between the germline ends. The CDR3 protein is CASRQELPRETQYF. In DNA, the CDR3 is TGTGCCAGCAGACAAGAGCTACCGAGAGAGACCCAGTACTTC.

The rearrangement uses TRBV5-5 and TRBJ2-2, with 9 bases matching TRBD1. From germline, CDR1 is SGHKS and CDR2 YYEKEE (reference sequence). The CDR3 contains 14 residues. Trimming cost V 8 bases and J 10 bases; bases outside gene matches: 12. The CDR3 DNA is TGTGCCAGTGGACGGGACAGGGTATCGGCGGAGCTGTTTTTT. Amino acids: CASGRDRVSAELFF.

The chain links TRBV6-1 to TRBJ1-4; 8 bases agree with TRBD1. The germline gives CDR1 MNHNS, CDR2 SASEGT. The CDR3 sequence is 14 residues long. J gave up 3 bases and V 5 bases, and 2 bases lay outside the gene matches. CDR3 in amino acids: CASSSQGANEKLFF. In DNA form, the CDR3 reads TGTGCCAGCAGTTCACAGGGGGCTAATGAAAAACTGTTTTTT.

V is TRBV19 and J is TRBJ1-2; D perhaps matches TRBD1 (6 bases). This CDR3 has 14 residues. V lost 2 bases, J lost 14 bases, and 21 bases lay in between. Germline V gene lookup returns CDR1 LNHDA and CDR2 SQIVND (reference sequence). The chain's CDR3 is CASSILERGGTSTF. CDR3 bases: TGTGCCAGTAGTATACTCGAGAGAGGGGGTACGTCGACCTTC.

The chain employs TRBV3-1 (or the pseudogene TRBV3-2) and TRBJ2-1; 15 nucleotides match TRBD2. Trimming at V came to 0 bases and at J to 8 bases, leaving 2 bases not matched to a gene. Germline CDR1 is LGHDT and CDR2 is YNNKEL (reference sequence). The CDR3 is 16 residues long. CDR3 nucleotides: TGTGCCAGCAGCCAAGAAGGACTAGCGGGGGGGGATGAGCAGTTCTTC. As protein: CASSQEGLAGGDEQFF.

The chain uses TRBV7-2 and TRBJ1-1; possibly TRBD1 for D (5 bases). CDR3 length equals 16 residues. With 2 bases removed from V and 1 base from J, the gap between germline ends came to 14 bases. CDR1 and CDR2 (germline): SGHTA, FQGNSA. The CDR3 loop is CASSLTLGGGNTEAFF. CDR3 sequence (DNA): TGTGCCAGCAGCTTAACCCTTGGCGGGGGGAACACTGAAGCTTTCTTT.

The CDR3 spells CASSTRTGQQNIQYF. The CDR3, as DNA: TGTGCCAGCAGCACCCGGACAGGACAACAAAACATTCAGTACTTC. The J gene is TRBJ2-4, the V gene TRBV9; 7 nucleotides line up with TRBD1. The V segment lost 4 bases and the J segment 5 bases; nucleotides outside the gene matches: 9. Germline V gene lookup returns CDR1 SGDLS and CDR2 YYNGEE. The length of the CDR3 is 15 residues. Looking up the rest from reference TRBV9 and TRBJ2-4 gives the full variable domain: DSGVTQTPKHLITATGQRVTLRCSPRSGDLSVYWYQQSLDQGLQFLIQYYNGEERAKGNILERFSAQQFPDLHSELNLSSLELGDSALYFCASSTRTGQQNIQYFGAGTRLSVL.

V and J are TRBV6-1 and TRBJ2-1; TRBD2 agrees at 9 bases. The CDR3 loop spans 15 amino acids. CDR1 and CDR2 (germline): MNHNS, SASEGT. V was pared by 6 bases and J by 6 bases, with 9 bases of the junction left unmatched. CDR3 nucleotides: TGTGCCAGCAGCCTGGGACTAGCAGATCCCAATGAGCAGTTCTTC. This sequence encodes CASSLGLADPNEQFF.

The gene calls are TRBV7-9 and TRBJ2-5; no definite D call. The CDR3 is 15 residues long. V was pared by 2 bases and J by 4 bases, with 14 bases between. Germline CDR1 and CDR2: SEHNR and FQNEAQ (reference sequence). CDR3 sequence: CASSLRLSWRETQYF. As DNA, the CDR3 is TGTGCCAGCAGCTTAAGGTTGTCGTGGAGAGAGACCCAGTACTTC. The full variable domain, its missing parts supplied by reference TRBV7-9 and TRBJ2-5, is DTGVSQNPRHKITKRGQNVTFRCDPISEHNRLYWYRQTLGQGPEFLTYFQNEAQLEKSRLLSDRFSAERPKGSFSTLEIQRTEQGDSAMYLCASSLRLSWRETQYFGPGTRLLVL.

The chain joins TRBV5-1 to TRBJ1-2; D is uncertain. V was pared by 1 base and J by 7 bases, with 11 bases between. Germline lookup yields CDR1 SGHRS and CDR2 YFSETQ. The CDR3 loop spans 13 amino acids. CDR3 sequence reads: CASSLSGGGGYTF. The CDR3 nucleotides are TGCGCCAGCAGCTTGTCAGGAGGCGGTGGCTACACCTTC.

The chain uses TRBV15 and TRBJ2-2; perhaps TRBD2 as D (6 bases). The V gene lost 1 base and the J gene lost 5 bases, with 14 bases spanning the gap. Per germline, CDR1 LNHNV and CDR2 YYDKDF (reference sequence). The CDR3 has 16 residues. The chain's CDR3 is CATSRGPEGGTGELFF. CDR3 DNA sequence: TGTGCCACCAGCAGAGGGCCGGAGGGTGGTACCGGGGAGCTGTTTTTT.

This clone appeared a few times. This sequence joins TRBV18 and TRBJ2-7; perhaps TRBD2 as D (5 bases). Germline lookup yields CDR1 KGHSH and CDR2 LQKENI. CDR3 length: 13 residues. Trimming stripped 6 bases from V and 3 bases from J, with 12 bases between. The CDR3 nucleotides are TGTGCCAGCTCCGGTTCCCGGGACTACGAGCAGTACTTC. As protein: CASSGSRDYEQYF.

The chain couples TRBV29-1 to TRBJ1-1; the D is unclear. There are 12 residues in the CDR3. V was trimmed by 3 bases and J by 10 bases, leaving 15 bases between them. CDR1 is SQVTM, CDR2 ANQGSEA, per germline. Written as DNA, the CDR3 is TGCAGCGTTGAGATGTCGGGAGGTCGAGCTTTCTTT. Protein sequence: CSVEMSGGRAFF.

CDR3 DNA: TGCGCCAGCAGCTCAGGACAGGGCGGGGGTAATGAAAAACTGTTTTTT. It is translated as CASSSGQGGGNEKLFF. The V gene is TRBV5-1, the J gene TRBJ1-4; 8 bases are shared with TRBD1. V gave up 3 bases and J gave up 4 bases; unmatched junction bases: 8. This CDR3 contains 16 residues. Germline values: CDR1 SGHRS, CDR2 YFSETQ.

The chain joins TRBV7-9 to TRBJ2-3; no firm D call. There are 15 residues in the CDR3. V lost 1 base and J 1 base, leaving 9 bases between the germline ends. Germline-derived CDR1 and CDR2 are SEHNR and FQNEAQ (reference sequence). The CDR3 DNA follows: TGTGCCAGCAGCTTAGTGGGCGTCCGCACAGATACGCAGTATTTT. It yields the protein CASSLVGVRTDTQYF.

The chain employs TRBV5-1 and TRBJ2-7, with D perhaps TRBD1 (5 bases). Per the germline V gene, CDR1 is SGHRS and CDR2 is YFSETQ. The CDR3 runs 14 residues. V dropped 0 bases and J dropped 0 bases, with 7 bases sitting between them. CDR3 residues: CASSLVGHSYEQYF. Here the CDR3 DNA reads TGCGCCAGCAGCTTGGTGGGGCACTCCTACGAGCAGTACTTC.

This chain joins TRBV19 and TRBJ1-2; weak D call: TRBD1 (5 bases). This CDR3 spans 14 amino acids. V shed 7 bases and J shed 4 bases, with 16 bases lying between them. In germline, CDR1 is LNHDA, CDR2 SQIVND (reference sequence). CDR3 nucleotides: TGTGCCAGTATCCGCGCCGGGGGAAGCTATGGCTACACCTTC. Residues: CASIRAGGSYGYTF. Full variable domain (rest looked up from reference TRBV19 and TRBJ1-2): DGGITQSPKYLFRKEGQNVTLSCEQNLNHDAMYWYRQDPGQGLRLIYYSQIVNDFQKGDIAEGYSVSREKKESFPLTVTSAQKNPTAFYLCASIRAGGSYGYTFGSGTRLTVV.

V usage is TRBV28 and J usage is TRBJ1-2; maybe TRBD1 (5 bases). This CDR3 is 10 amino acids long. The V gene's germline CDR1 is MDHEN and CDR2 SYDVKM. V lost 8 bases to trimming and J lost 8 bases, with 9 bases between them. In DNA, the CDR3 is TGTGCCAGCGGGGGGGGAGGCTACACCTTC. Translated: CASGGGGYTF.

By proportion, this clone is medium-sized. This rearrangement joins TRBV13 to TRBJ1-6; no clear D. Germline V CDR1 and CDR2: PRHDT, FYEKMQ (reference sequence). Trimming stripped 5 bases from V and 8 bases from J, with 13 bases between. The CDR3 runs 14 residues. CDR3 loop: CASSPSRRDSPLHF. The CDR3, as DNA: TGTGCCAGCAGCCCGTCTAGACGGGATTCACCCCTCCACTTT.

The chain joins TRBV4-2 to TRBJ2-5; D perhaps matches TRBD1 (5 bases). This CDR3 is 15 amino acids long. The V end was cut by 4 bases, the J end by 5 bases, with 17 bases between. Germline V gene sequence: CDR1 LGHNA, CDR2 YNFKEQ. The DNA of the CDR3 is TGTGCCAGCAGCCCCCAACAGGCCTCCGTGGAGACCCAGTACTTC. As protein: CASSPQQASVETQYF.

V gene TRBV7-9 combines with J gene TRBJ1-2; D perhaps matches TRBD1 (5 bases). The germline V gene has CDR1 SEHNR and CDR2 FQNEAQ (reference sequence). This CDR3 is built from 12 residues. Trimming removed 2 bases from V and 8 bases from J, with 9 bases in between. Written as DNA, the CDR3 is TGTGCCAGCAGCTTACCAGGGAGAGGCTACACCTTC. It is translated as CASSLPGRGYTF.

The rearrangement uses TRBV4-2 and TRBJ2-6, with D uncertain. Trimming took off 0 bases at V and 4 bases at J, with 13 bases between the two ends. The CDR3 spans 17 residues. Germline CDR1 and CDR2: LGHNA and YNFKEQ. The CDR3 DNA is TGTGCCAGCAGCCAAGATCTTGGGGTAACCGGGGCCAACGTCCTGACTTTC. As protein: CASSQDLGVTGANVLTF.

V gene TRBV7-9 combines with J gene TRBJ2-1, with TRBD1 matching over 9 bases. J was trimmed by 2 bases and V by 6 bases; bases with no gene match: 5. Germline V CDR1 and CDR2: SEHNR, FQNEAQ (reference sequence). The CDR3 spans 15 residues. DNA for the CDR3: TGTGCCAGCAGTTCGACAGGGGGTCCCTACAATGAGCAGTTCTTC. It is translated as CASSSTGGPYNEQFF. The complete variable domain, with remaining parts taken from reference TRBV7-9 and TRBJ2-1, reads DTGVSQNPRHKITKRGQNVTFRCDPISEHNRLYWYRQTLGQGPEFLTYFQNEAQLEKSRLLSDRFSAERPKGSFSTLEIQRTEQGDSAMYLCASSSTGGPYNEQFFGPGTRLTVL.